The 12 T cell receptor beta chains reported below all come from one sample, sequenced in a study of beta chain features in type 1 diabetes. Sequenced material consisted of expressed TCRB transcripts (all of the isolated RNA was reverse transcribed). This table comes from immunoSEQ multiplex PCR, and its TCRdb copy is limited to in-frame clones, with some not included. The sample has 300,000 to 450,000 clones; around an eighth are singletons. The sample consisted of naive CD4+ T cells from blood. The receptors derive from a man younger than 35 in good health.

The rearrangement joins TRBV9 to TRBJ2-3, with a tentative D call TRBD2 (6 bases). The V end lost 0 bases, the J end lost 5 bases, and 19 bases lay between the germline ends. CDR1 and CDR2 from the germline V gene are SGDLS and YYNGEE. CDR3 size: 17 residues. The CDR3 region has the DNA TGTGCCAGCAGCGTAGGGGGGACTTTCCGCACTTTAGATACGCAGTATTTT. Translating it yields CASSVGGTFRTLDTQYF. Drawing the rest from reference TRBV9 and TRBJ2-3, the complete variable domain is DSGVTQTPKHLITATGQRVTLRCSPRSGDLSVYWYQQSLDQGLQFLIQYYNGEERAKGNILERFSAQQFPDLHSELNLSSLELGDSALYFCASSVGGTFRTLDTQYFGPGTRLTVL.

The chain joins TRBV30 to TRBJ2-7; D not resolved. Germline V gene data show CDR1 as GTSNPN and CDR2 as SVGIG (reference sequence). The CDR3 has 11 residues. Trimming left V 2 bases short and J 3 bases short, with 5 bases between. This CDR3 is CAWSLNYEQYF. The CDR3 region has the DNA TGTGCCTGGAGTCTAAACTACGAGCAGTACTTC.

V is TRBV9 and J is TRBJ2-7; D is unresolved. This CDR3 is built from 14 residues. Germline loops: CDR1 SGDLS, CDR2 YYNGEE. Trimming removed 0 bases at V and 5 bases at J, with 12 bases between. Here the CDR3 reads CASSVGLVADEQYF. Written as DNA, the CDR3 is TGTGCCAGCAGCGTAGGGCTAGTCGCCGACGAGCAGTACTTC.

The chain joins TRBV7-3 to TRBJ2-2; the match to TRBD1 covers 9 bases. Germline CDR1 and CDR2: SGHTA and FQGTGA. V lost 6 bases, J lost 2 bases, and 7 bases stayed unmatched. The CDR3 extends over 16 amino acids. In DNA form, the CDR3 reads TGTGCCAGCAGACAAACGGGACAGGGAAACACCGGGGAGCTGTTTTTT. The encoded protein is CASRQTGQGNTGELFF.

The V gene is TRBV29-1, the J gene TRBJ2-2, with D perhaps matching TRBD1 (5 bases). Per the germline V gene, CDR1 is SQVTM and CDR2 is ANQGSEA. The V end lost 3 bases, the J end lost 4 bases, and 9 bases lay between the germline ends. CDR3 size: 13 residues. The CDR3 protein is CSVDRQFTGELFF. The CDR3 coding sequence is TGCAGCGTTGATCGACAGTTCACCGGGGAGCTGTTTTTT.

The sample holds a few counts of this clone. V and J are TRBV7-9 and TRBJ2-7, with TRBD1 as a possible D gene (5 bases). V was shortened by 6 bases and J by 3 bases, with 12 bases between the two germline ends. This CDR3 comprises 13 residues. Germline loops: CDR1 SEHNR, CDR2 FQNEAQ (reference sequence). CDR3 region: CASSQGSVYEQYF. The CDR3 bases are TGTGCCAGCAGTCAGGGATCCGTCTACGAGCAGTACTTC.

This clone has more than one count but fewer than ten. This chain links TRBV19 with TRBJ2-7; D gene uncertain. The CDR3 loop spans 11 amino acids. V lost 5 bases, J lost 7 bases, and 9 bases lay in between. Germline V gene sequence: CDR1 LNHDA, CDR2 SQIVND (reference sequence). The CDR3: CASSSNFEQYF. In DNA, the CDR3 is TGTGCCAGTAGTTCAAATTTTGAGCAGTACTTC.

The sample holds a few counts of this clone. The V call is TRBV27, the J call TRBJ1-2, with a weak D call TRBD1 (5 bases). The germline V gene has CDR1 MNHEY and CDR2 SMNVEV (reference sequence). Trimming took off 0 bases at V and 13 bases at J, with 15 bases between the two ends. This CDR3 contains 13 residues. The CDR3 DNA reads TGTGCCAGCAGTTTATCGGGGGGTAACAGTTTCACCTTC. Residues: CASSLSGGNSFTF.

This clone turned up a few times. As DNA, the CDR3 is TGTGCCAGGGCTAGCGGCCTTGTCTCAGATACGCAGTATTTT. Protein sequence: CARASGLVSDTQYF. The rearrangement uses TRBV30 and TRBJ2-3, with TRBD2 matching 7 bases. CDR1 and CDR2 (germline): GTSNPN, SVGIG (reference sequence). There are 14 residues in the CDR3. Losses at the gene ends were 8 bases for V and 4 bases for J; bases not matched to a gene: 12.

The chain carries TRBV25-1 and TRBJ2-3; D is ambiguous. Germline V gene data show CDR1 as MGHDK and CDR2 as SYGVNS. V lost 0 bases and J lost 3, with 4 bases in between. This CDR3 region has 13 residues. CDR3 DNA: TGTGCCAGCAGTGAATATATGACAGATACGCAGTATTTT. This sequence encodes CASSEYMTDTQYF.

This clone showed up just a few times. The chain has TRBV6-5 and TRBJ1-1, with D maybe TRBD1 (5 bases). Trimming stripped 4 bases from V and 0 bases from J, with 15 bases between. The germline V gene encodes CDR1 MNHEY and CDR2 SVGAGI. CDR3 length: 16 amino acids. The CDR3 region is CASSSAHQGMNTEAFF. CDR3 sequence (DNA): TGTGCCAGCAGTTCTGCCCATCAGGGTATGAACACTGAAGCTTTCTTT.

A few counts support this clone. This chain connects TRBV19 to TRBJ2-1; a weak D match, TRBD1 (6 bases). Germline CDR1 LNHDA, CDR2 SQIVND (reference sequence). V was clipped by 8 bases and J by 5 bases, with 13 bases between them. This CDR3 is built from 13 residues. CDR3 nucleotides: TGTGCCAGTCACGGGACACCAAACAATGAGCAGTTCTTC. Its protein is CASHGTPNNEQFF.